This T cell receptor (beta chain) was sequenced during a study of blood T cell repertoires in COVID-19. Profiled with immunoSEQ multiplex PCR; TCRdb holds only in-frame clones, not every one. The data show 50,000 to 75,000 clones, over 70% seen once. This clonotype originated in a woman between 45 and 60 years old with active or convalescent COVID-19. Sequencing was carried out using peripheral blood.

This CDR3 is CASSKAGTSGRGEQFF. The CDR3 DNA reads TGTGCCAGCAGCAAGGCCGGGACTAGCGGGAGGGGTGAGCAGTTCTTC. The chain joins TRBV11-2 to TRBJ2-1; 16 bases align to TRBD2. Germline CDR1 SGHAT, CDR2 FQNNGV. The CDR3 runs to 16 residues. J was trimmed by 9 bases and V by 5 bases; bases with no gene match: 7.